This T cell receptor (beta chain) stems from a study of T cell changes during pregnancy in multiple sclerosis (dated by TCRdb to between 2017 and 2020). Study-level background: Changes in the T cell repertoire over the course of pregnancy were examined in this study in women with multiple sclerosis.

CDR1 ENHRY and CDR2 SYGVKD are derived from the germline V gene. The CDR3 contains 14 residues, cysteine and phenylalanine counted. Only the CDR3 portion is preserved as DNA: 42 bases, with reading frame beginning at the first base. The germline V and J ends show losses of 2 bases and 2 bases respectively, and no gene match explains 2 bases of the junction. The library was made by the immunoSEQ multiplex PCR assay. Imported from immuneACCESS, the table was reduced by TCRdb to in-frame sequences with V and J called. These copies leave out some clones; in studies compared against another copy, an unresolved V gene accounts for under half, and the cause of the remainder is not known. This sample holds fewer than 100,000 clones; 75% to 90% were observed only once. Under 2.5% of the sample goes to the ten largest clones. Comments on this clone: The antigen it binds to is not known. No per-base quality is available; no much larger clone lies one base away.

The rearranged segments are TRBV10-3 and TRBJ2-5; the central 7 bases match TRBD2. The source material was peripheral blood, sampled before pregnancy. The source of this sequence is a female donor with multiple sclerosis, enrolled in a pregnancy study. The nucleotide sequence is TGTGCCATCAGTGAGGGGGAGGGTCAAGAGACCCAGTACTTC. It is translated as CAISEGEGQETQYF.